Listed here is a single T cell receptor beta chain. Germline assignment: CDR1 SEHNR and CDR2 FQNEAQ (reference sequence). V dropped 1 base and J dropped 4 bases, with 5 bases sitting between them. This CDR3 contains 13 residues. In the original processing: Scientists estimated how many nucleated cells there were by amplifying reference gene primers. The data were produced by immunoSEQ multiplex PCR, yet TCRdb's version contains in-frame clones alone and is incomplete. The D gene and trimming were derived from the DNA, and the V and J assignments and clone size from that table. The table shows roughly 110,000 clones, with more than 70% occurring only once. The source of the sample is a study of blood T cell repertoires in COVID-19. In the study overall: Samples representing acute and convalescent COVID-19 were sourced from the United States, Italy and Spain. T cells, B-cell-depleted T cells, or PBMCs supplied cDNA or gDNA.

The sequence came from a human donor in a cohort sampled during active COVID-19. Sequencing was done on a sample of peripheral blood. The chain links TRBV7-9 to TRBJ1-3; D possibly corresponds to TRBD1 (5 bases). CDR3 sequence reads: CASSLGTGNTIYF. The CDR3 region has the DNA TGTGCCAGCAGCTTAGGGACAGGAAACACCATATATTTT.